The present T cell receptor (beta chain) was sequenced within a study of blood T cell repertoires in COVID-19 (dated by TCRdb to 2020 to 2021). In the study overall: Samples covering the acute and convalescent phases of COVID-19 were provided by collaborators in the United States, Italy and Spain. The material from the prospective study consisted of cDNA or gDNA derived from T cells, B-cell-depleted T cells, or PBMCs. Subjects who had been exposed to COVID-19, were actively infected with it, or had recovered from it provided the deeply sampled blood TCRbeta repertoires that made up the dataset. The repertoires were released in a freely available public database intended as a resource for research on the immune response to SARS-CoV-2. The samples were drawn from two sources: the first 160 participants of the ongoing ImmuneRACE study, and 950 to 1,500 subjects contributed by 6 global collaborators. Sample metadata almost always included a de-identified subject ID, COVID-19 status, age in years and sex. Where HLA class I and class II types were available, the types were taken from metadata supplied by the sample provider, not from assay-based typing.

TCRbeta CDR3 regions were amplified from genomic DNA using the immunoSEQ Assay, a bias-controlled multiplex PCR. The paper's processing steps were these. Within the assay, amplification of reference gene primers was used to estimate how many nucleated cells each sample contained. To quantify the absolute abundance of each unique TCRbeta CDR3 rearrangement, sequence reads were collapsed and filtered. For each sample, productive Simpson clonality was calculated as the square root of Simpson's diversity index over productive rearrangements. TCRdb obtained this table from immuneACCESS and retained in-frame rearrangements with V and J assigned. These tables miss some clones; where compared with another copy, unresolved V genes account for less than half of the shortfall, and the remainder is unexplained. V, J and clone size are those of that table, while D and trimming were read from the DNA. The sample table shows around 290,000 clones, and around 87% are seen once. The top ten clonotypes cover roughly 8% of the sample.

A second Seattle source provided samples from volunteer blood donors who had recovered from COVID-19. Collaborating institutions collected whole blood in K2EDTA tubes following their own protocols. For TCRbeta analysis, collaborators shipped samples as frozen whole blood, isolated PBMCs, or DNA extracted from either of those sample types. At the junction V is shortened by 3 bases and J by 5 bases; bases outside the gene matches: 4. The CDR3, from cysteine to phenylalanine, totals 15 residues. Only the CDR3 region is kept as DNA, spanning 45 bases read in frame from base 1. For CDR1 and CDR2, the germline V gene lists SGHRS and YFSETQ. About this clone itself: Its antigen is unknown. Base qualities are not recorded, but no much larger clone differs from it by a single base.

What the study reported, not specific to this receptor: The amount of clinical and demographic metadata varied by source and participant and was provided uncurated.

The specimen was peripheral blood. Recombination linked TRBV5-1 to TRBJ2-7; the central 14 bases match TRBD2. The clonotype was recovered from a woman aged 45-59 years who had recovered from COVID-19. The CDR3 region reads CASSSGTSGSHEQYF. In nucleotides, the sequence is TGCGCCAGCAGCTCAGGGACTAGCGGGAGCCACGAGCAGTACTTC.